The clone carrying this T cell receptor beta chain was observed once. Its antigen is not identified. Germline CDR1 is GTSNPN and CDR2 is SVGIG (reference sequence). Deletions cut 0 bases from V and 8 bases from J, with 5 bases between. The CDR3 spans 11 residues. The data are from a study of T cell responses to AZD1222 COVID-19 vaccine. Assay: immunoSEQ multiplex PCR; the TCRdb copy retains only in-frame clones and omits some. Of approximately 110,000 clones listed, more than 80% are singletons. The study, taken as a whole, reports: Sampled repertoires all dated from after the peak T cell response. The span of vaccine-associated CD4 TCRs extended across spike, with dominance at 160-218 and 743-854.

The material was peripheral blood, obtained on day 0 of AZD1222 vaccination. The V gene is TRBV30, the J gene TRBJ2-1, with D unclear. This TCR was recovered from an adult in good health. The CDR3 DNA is TGTGCCTGGAGTGTAGCGCATGAGCAGTTCTTC. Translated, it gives CAWSVAHEQFF.